Below, one TCR beta chain is given with its context. The data stem from a study of T cell changes during pregnancy in multiple sclerosis. With 0 bases removed from V and 4 bases from J, the gap between germline ends came to 17 bases. Germline V CDR1 and CDR2: SGDLS, YYNGEE. This CDR3 has 16 residues. Sequencing used immunoSEQ multiplex PCR; TCRdb keeps in-frame clones, though not all of them. The table shows around 100,000 clones, with around 92% occurring only once. This sequence was found in a female donor with multiple sclerosis, enrolled in a pregnancy study. The sequenced sample was peripheral blood, obtained in the second trimester of pregnancy. This sequence joins TRBV9 and TRBJ2-7, with D unclear. The CDR3 DNA reads TGTGCCAGCAGCGTAGGTGAGGCCGGAAGAGGATACGAGCAGTACTTC. Translation gives CASSVGEAGRGYEQYF.